This TCR beta chain was sequenced for a study of T cell responses to AZD1222 COVID-19 vaccine. Measured with immunoSEQ multiplex PCR; TCRdb has only the in-frame clones, and not every one. Found here are about 120,000 clones, around 84% of them singletons; the top ten hold about 7.4%. The receptor's source is an adult in good health. The sample here was peripheral blood, taken on day 0 of AZD1222 vaccination.

The CDR3 coding sequence is TGTGCCAGCAGTCTACACCGGGACAGGGTTTGGGAAAAACTGTTTTTT. Translation: CASSLHRDRVWEKLFF. J is TRBJ1-4 and V is TRBV28, with 9 positions matching TRBD1. CDR1 MDHEN and CDR2 SYDVKM come from the germline V gene. The ends lost 5 bases at V and 8 bases at J; junction bases unmatched: 12. The CDR3 has 16 amino acids.